The 2 T cell receptor beta chains in this list originate from one sample, sequenced in a study of shared clonotypes between healthy human individuals. Clones were sequenced by immunoSEQ multiplex PCR, and TCRdb holds only the in-frame ones, with some missing. The table lists about 2 million clones, about 95% of them singletons. CD8 cells regarded as naive lacked CD45RO, were positively chosen for CCR7, and omitted terminally differentiated effector memory CD45RA+ cells. The sample taken for sequencing was naive CD8+ T cells sorted from blood. These TCRs come from a man aged 18 to 30 in good health.

The chain joins TRBV10-3 to TRBJ2-7; 9 nucleotides match TRBD1. This CDR3 is built from 14 residues. CDR1 is ENHRY and CDR2 is SYGVKD in the germline V gene. V lost 8 bases, J lost 6 bases, and 11 bases stayed unmatched. The CDR3 DNA reads TGTGCCATCGGGATTGGGGACAGGGAAGGCGAGCAGTACTTC. Residues: CAIGIGDREGEQYF.

The V gene is TRBV6-1, the J gene TRBJ2-6; weak D call: TRBD2 (6 bases). The V gene lost 10 bases and the J gene lost 0 bases, with 13 bases spanning the gap. Germline V gives CDR1 MNHNS, CDR2 SASEGT. CDR3 size: 15 residues. CDR3 region: CATKGRNSGANVLTF. CDR3 coding DNA: TGTGCCACCAAGGGGAGGAACTCTGGGGCCAACGTCCTGACTTTC.